Sequencing of this T cell receptor (beta chain) was carried out in a study of T cell responses to AZD1222 COVID-19 vaccine. Produced via immunoSEQ multiplex PCR; TCRdb's table is partial and in-frame only. The sample carries around 130,000 clones, 85% to 90% recorded once. Analysis merged second doses at about 4 or about 12 weeks. The V end was cut by 3 bases, the J end by 4 bases, with 15 bases between. This CDR3 is built from 15 residues. The V gene's germline CDR1 is MDHEN and CDR2 SYDVKM. The sample consisted of peripheral blood, taken 28 days after the second AZD1222 dose. The sequence came from an adult who received the AZD1222 COVID-19 vaccine. The genes are TRBV28 and TRBJ2-5; D is ambiguous. CDR3 in amino acids: CASSFLLGSAETQYF. The DNA for the CDR3 is TGTGCCAGCAGTTTTTTACTGGGGTCGGCAGAGACCCAGTACTTC.